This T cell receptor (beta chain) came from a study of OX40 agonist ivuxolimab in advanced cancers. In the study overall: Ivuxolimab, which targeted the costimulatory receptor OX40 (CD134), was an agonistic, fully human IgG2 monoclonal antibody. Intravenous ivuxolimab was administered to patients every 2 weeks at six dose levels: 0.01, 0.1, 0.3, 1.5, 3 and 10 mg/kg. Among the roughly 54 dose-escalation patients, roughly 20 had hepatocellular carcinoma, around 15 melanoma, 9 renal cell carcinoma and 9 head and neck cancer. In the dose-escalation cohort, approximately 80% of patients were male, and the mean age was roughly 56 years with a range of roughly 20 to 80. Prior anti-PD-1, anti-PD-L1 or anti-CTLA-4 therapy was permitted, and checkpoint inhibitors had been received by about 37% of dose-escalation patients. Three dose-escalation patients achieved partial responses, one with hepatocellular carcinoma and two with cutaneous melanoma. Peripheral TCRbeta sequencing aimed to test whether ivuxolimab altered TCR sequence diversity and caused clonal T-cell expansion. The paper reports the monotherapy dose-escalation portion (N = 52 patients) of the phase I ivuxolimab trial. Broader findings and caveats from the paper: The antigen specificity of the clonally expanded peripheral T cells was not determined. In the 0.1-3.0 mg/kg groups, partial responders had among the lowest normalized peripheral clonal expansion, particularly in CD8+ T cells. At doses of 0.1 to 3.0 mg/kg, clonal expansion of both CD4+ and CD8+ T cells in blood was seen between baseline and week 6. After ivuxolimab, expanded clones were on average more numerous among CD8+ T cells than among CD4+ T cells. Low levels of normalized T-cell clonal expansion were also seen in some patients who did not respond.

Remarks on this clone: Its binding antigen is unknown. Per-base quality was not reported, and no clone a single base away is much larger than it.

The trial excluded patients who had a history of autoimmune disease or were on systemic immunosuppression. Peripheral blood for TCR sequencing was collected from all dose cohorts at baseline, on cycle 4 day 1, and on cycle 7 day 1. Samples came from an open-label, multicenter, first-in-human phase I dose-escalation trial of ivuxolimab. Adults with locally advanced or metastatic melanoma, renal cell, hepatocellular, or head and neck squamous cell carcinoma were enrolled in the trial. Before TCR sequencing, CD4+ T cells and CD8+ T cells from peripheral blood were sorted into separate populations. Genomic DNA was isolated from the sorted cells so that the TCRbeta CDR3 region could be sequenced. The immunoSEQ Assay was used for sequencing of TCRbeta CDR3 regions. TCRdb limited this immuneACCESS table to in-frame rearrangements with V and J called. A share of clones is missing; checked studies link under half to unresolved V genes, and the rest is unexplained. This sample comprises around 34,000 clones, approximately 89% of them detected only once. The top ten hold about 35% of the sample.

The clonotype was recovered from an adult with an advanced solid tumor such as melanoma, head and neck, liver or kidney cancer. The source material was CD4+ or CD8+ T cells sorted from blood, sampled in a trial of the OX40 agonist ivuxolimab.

In nucleotides, the sequence is TGTGCCAGCAGCGTAGGGGGGACTAATTACGAGCAGTACTTC. Its protein product is CASSVGGTNYEQYF. The receptor chain draws on TRBV9 and TRBJ2-7; 7 junctional bases match TRBD2. From its cysteine to its phenylalanine, the CDR3 spans 14 amino acids. The DNA shown is the 42-base CDR3, in frame from base 1. V loses 0 bases at its end and J loses 4 bases; junction bases beyond the gene matches: 4. Based on the germline V gene, the CDR1 and CDR2 sequences are SGDLS and YYNGEE.